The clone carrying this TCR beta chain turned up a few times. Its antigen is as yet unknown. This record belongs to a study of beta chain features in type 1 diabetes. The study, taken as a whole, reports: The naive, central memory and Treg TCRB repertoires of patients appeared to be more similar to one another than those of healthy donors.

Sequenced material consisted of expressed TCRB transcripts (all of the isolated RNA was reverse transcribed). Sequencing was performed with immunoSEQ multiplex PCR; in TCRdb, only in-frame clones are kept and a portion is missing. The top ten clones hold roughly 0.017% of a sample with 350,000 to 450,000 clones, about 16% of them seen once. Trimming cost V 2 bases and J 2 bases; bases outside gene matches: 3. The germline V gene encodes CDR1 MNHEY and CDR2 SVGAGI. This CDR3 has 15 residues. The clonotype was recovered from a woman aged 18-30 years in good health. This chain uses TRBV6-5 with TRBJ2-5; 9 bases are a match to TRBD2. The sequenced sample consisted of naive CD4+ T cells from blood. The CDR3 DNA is TGTGCCAGCAGTTACGATGCGGGAGGGCAAGAGACCCAGTACTTC. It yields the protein CASSYDAGGQETQYF.